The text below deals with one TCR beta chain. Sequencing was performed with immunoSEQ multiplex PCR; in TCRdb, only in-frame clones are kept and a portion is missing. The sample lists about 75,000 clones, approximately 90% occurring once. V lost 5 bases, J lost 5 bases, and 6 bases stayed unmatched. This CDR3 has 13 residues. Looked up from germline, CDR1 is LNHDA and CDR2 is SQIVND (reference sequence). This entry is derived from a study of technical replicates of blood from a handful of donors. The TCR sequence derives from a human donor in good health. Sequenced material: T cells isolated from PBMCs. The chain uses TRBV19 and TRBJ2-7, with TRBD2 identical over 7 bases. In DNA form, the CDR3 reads TGTGCCAGTAGTCGCGGGAGAAGAGACGAGCAGTACTTC. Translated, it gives CASSRGRRDEQYF.